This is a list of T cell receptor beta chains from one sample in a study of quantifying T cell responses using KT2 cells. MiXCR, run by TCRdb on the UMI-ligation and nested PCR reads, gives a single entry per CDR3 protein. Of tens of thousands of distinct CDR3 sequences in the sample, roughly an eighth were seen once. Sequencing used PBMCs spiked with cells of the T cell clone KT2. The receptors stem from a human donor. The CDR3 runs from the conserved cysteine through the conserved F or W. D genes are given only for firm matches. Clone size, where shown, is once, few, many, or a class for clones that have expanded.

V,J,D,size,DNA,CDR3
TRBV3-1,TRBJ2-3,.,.,TGTGCCAGCAGCCCAGGGGCAGATACGCAGTATTTT,CASSPGADTQYF
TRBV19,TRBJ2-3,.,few,TGTGCCAGTAGTATATGGGGGATGGCGCAGTATTTT,CASSIWGMAQYF
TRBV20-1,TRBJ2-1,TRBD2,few,TGCAGTGTAAGCGGGAGTTCAAATGAGCAGTTCTTC,CSVSGSSNEQFF
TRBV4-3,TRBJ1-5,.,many,TGCGCCAGCAGCCAGGAGACAGGCCCAAATCAGCCCCAGCATTTT,CASSQETGPNQPQHF
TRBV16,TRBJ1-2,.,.,TGTGCCAGCAGCCAATACACGGAAAACTATGGCTACACCTTC,CASSQYTENYGYTF
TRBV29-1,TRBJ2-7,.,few,TGCAGCGTTGAAGCCGACAGGTACGAGCAGTACTTC,CSVEADRYEQYF
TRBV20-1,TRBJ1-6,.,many,TGCAGTGCTGGGGGGGAGGGGTCACCCCTCCACTTT,CSAGGEGSPLHF
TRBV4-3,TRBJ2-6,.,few,TGCGCCAGCAGCCAAGATTCCGGCGGTGCTGGGGCCAACGTCCTGACTTTC,CASSQDSGGAGANVLTF
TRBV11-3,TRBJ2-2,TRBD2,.,TGTGCCAGCAGCTACCCCCGGGAGGGCACCGGGGAGCTGTTTTTT,CASSYPREGTGELFF
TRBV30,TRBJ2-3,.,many,TGTGCCTGGAAACTCGGGGGCACAGATACGCAGTATTTT,CAWKLGGTDTQYF
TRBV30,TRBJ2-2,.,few,TGTGCCTCCCAAACAGTAAACACCGGGGAGCTGTTTTTT,CASQTVNTGELFF
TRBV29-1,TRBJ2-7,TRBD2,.,TGCAGCGTTATGGGGGAGGGCCTCGGTAGCGAGCAGTACTTC,CSVMGEGLGSEQYF
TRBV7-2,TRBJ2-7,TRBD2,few,TGTGCCAGCAGCTTAGAGGCGATTTGGTCTAGCGGGAGCTACGAGCAGTACTTC,CASSLEAIWSSGSYEQYF
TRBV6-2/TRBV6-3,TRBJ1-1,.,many,TGTGCCAGCAGTCTACAGGAGAACACTGAAGCTTTCTTT,CASSLQENTEAFF
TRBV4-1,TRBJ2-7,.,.,TGCGCCAGCAGCCAAGCAGGGAATACCTACGAGCAGTACTTC,CASSQAGNTYEQYF
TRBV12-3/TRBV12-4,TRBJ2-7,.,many,TGTGCCAGCAGCATGGACGGAAGATACTCCTACGAGCAGTACTTC,CASSMDGRYSYEQYF
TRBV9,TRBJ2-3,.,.,TGTGCCAGCAGCCCCCACGGTGAGTCAGATACGCAGTATTTT,CASSPHGESDTQYF
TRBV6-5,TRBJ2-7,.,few,TGTGCCAGCAGTTTGATGGGCTCTAACGGCGAGCAGTACTTC,CASSLMGSNGEQYF
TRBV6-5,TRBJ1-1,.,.,TGTGCCAGCAGTTACTCTGGCAGGGGTGGGACTGAAGCTTTCTTT,CASSYSGRGGTEAFF
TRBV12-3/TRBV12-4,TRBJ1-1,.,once,TGTGCCAGCAGTTTAGGAGGCTACGGGACTGAAGCTTTCTTT,CASSLGGYGTEAFF
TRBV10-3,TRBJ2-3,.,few,TGTGCCACCCGATTCACAGATACGCAGTATTTT,CATRFTDTQYF
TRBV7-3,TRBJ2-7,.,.,TGTGCCAGCAGCTTAACGGCCCAATACGAGCAGTACTTC,CASSLTAQYEQYF
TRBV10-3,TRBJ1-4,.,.,TGTGCCATCAGCAGGGAGGGGACTAATGAAAAACTGTTTTTT,CAISREGTNEKLFF
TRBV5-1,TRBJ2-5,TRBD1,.,TGCGCCAGCAGCATCCAAGGACAGGGGTTAGAGACCCAGTACTTC,CASSIQGQGLETQYF
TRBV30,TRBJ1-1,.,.,TGTGCCTTCTCGAGGGGGGTTTCCCCTGAAGCTTTCTTT,CAFSRGVSPEAFF
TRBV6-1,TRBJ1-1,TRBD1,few,TGTGCCAGCAGAGGAGGACAGGGATACACTGAAGCTTTCTTT,CASRGGQGYTEAFF
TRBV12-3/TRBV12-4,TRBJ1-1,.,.,TGTGCCAGCAGTTTAGCTGCAGAAATGAACACTGAAGCTTTCTTT,CASSLAAEMNTEAFF
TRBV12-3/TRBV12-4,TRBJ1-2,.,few,TGTGCCAGCAGGGTTACCGGGAACTATGGCTACACCTTC,CASRVTGNYGYTF
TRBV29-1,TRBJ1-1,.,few,TGCAGCGTTCGCTGGAGGCACATGAACACTGAAGCTTTCTTT,CSVRWRHMNTEAFF
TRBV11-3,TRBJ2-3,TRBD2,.,TGTGCCAGCAGCATTACTAGCGGGAGATTAGATACGCAGTATTTT,CASSITSGRLDTQYF
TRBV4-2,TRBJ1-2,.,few,TGTGCCAGCAGCCAAGCCACGGACCGCCTCGAGGGCTACACCTTC,CASSQATDRLEGYTF
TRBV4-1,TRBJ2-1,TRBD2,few,TGCGCCAGCAGCCCCCGGGCTAGCGGGAGATTGAGCTCCTACAATGAGCAGTTCTTC,CASSPRASGRLSSYNEQFF